Each of the 16 T cell receptor beta chains below was sequenced from the same sample in a study of blood T cell repertoires in COVID-19. Data came from immunoSEQ multiplex PCR; TCRdb stores just in-frame clones and leaves some out. Here the sample spans about 200,000 clones, about 86% being singletons. Specimen: PBMCs or T cells enriched from blood (not recorded which). These receptors all stem from a woman in her thirties or forties with acute COVID-19.

The chain employs TRBV27 and TRBJ2-7, with TRBD1 as a possible D gene (5 bases). From germline, CDR1 is MNHEY and CDR2 SMNVEV (reference sequence). This CDR3 is 14 amino acids long. V shed 6 bases and J shed 5 bases, with 17 bases lying between them. The CDR3 here is CASSPSTGPNEQYF. Written as DNA, the CDR3 is TGTGCCAGCAGCCCATCAACAGGACCTAACGAGCAGTACTTC.

V usage is TRBV13 and J usage is TRBJ1-1, with D possibly TRBD1 on 5 matching bases. Germline V gene lookup returns CDR1 PRHDT and CDR2 FYEKMQ (reference sequence). CDR3 length: 16 residues. V gave up 4 bases and J gave up 0 bases, with 15 bases separating them. The DNA for the CDR3 is TGTGCCAGCAGCTCGCCGACAGACGTCATGAACACTGAAGCTTTCTTT. Protein product: CASSSPTDVMNTEAFF.

V and J are TRBV28 and TRBJ1-5; TRBD1 agrees at 9 bases. The CDR3 runs to 15 residues. CDR1 and CDR2 (germline): MDHEN, SYDVKM. Germline trimming cut 6 bases from V and 4 bases from J; bases unmatched to any gene: 7. Written as DNA, the CDR3 is TGTGCCAGCAGCCCATCGGGACAGGGAAATCAGCCCCAGCATTTT. Translating it yields CASSPSGQGNQPQHF. Using reference TRBV28 and TRBJ1-5 for the parts outside the CDR3, the full variable domain is DVKVTQSSRYLVKRTGEKVFLECVQDMDHENMFWYRQDPGLGLRLIYFSYDVKMKEKGDIPEGYSVSREKKERFSLILESASTNQTSMYLCASSPSGQGNQPQHFGDGTRLSIL.

The chain links TRBV28 to TRBJ1-5; D call uncertain. Deletions cut 6 bases from V and 0 bases from J, with 18 bases between. The germline CDR1 and CDR2 sequences are MDHEN and SYDVKM. The CDR3 spans 17 residues. The CDR3 DNA is TGTGCCAGCAGCCGTAGACTAAAACCGAATAGCAATCAGCCCCAGCATTTT. It is translated as CASSRRLKPNSNQPQHF. The variable domain in full, with the rest retrieved from reference TRBV28 and TRBJ1-5, is DVKVTQSSRYLVKRTGEKVFLECVQDMDHENMFWYRQDPGLGLRLIYFSYDVKMKEKGDIPEGYSVSREKKERFSLILESASTNQTSMYLCASSRRLKPNSNQPQHFGDGTRLSIL.

This chain's CDR3 is CASSLRGGTGNTIYF. CDR3 in DNA: TGCGCCAGCAGCTTGCGGGGAGGCACTGGAAACACCATATATTTT. V gene TRBV5-1 combines with J gene TRBJ1-3; D unresolved. This CDR3 contains 15 residues. V lost 1 base to trimming and J lost 2 bases, with 10 bases between them. Germline V gives CDR1 SGHRS, CDR2 YFSETQ.

This clone has more than one count but fewer than ten. The rearrangement uses TRBV29-1 and TRBJ2-1; tentatively, D is TRBD2 (6 bases). The V end lost 2 bases, the J end lost 0 bases, and 14 bases lay between the germline ends. This CDR3 is 16 amino acids long. In germline, CDR1 is SQVTM, CDR2 ANQGSEA. The CDR3 coding sequence is TGCAGCGTTGAAAAACTAGCCGAAAGCTCCTACAATGAGCAGTTCTTC. Its translation is CSVEKLAESSYNEQFF.

The V call is TRBV29-1, the J call TRBJ2-7; the D is unclear. The CDR3 has 16 residues. The V end was cut by 4 bases, the J end by 3 bases, with 22 bases between. Germline V CDR1 and CDR2: SQVTM, ANQGSEA. CDR3 bases: TGCAGCGTTGGAGGCTCGGCAGATCCCGAAGGCTACGAGCAGTACTTC. This sequence encodes CSVGGSADPEGYEQYF.

CDR3 sequence (DNA): TGTGCCAGTAGTATTAGCGGCCTACATGGGGAGCAGTTCTTC. This encodes CASSISGLHGEQFF. The chain has TRBV19 and TRBJ2-1; tentative D call: TRBD2 (6 bases). Germline CDR1 and CDR2: LNHDA and SQIVND (reference sequence). Trimming shortened V by 3 bases and J by 10 bases, and 16 bases separated the two germline ends. The CDR3 is made up of 14 amino acids.

The chain couples TRBV30 to TRBJ2-2; D uncertain. This CDR3 spans 11 amino acids. With 7 bases removed from V and 5 bases from J, the gap between germline ends came to 8 bases. Germline CDR1 and CDR2: GTSNPN and SVGIG (reference sequence). The CDR3 sequence: CASQWTGELFF. CDR3 DNA sequence: TGTGCCTCACAGTGGACCGGGGAGCTGTTTTTT.

The chain employs TRBV29-1 and TRBJ1-1, with 11 bases that match TRBD1. This CDR3 region has 13 residues. CDR1 and CDR2 from the germline V gene are SQVTM and ANQGSEA. The V segment lost 7 bases and the J segment 3 bases; nucleotides outside the gene matches: 4. CDR3 DNA sequence: TGCAGCGCCTGGGACAGGGGGTACACTGAAGCTTTCTTT. Translating it yields CSAWDRGYTEAFF.

The chain recombines TRBV6-1 with TRBJ2-7, with a possible D match to TRBD1 (6 bases). Germline-derived CDR1 and CDR2 are MNHNS and SASEGT. The germline V and J ends were trimmed by 1 base and 7 bases, with 11 bases remaining between them. This CDR3 has 13 residues. CDR3 amino acids: CASSEGQVWEQYF. In nucleotides, the CDR3 is TGTGCCAGCAGTGAAGGACAGGTGTGGGAGCAGTACTTC.

V usage is TRBV7-3 and J usage is TRBJ1-1, with D possibly matching TRBD1 (6 bases). The V end was cut by 5 bases, the J end by 3 bases, with 25 bases between. Per the germline V gene, CDR1 is SGHTA and CDR2 is FQGTGA. The CDR3 consists of 18 residues. The CDR3 spells CASSLMGSGSRGDTEAFF. DNA of the CDR3: TGTGCCAGCAGCCTTATGGGGAGCGGGAGTAGGGGGGACACTGAAGCTTTCTTT.

This clone was found many times. The V call is TRBV3-1 (or the pseudogene TRBV3-2), the J call TRBJ1-4, with 10 bases aligning to TRBD1. In germline, CDR1 is LGHDT, CDR2 YNNKEL (reference sequence). CDR3 length equals 18 residues. With 3 bases clipped from V and 6 bases from J, the junction kept 13 bases outside the gene matches. The CDR3 coding sequence is TGTGCCAGCAGCCAGGCCGGGACAGGGGCCGCCAGGGATGAAAAACTGTTTTTT. As protein: CASSQAGTGAARDEKLFF.

This sequence joins TRBV19 and TRBJ2-7; TRBD1 agrees at 8 bases. This CDR3 region has 15 residues. Germline lookup yields CDR1 LNHDA and CDR2 SQIVND (reference sequence). Germline trimming cut 8 bases from V and 0 bases from J; bases unmatched to any gene: 9. The CDR3 region is CASRPGGTGSYEQYF. DNA of the CDR3: TGTGCCAGTCGACCCGGAGGGACAGGCTCCTACGAGCAGTACTTC.

The rearrangement uses TRBV14 and TRBJ2-1; the match to TRBD2 covers 8 bases. Germline CDR1 and CDR2: SGHDN and FVKESK. V lost 1 base, J lost 4 bases, and 9 bases stayed unmatched. The CDR3 is 17 amino acids. CDR3 DNA sequence: TGTGCCAGCAGCCAAGCCCAAGGTGGCGGGAGGTACAATGAGCAGTTCTTC. Encoded protein: CASSQAQGGGRYNEQFF.

This clone was recorded once. V gene TRBV12-3 or TRBV12-4 combines with J gene TRBJ1-5; D not resolved. The ends were cut back, 6 bases at V and 10 bases at J, with 16 bases in the middle. The CDR3 extends over 13 amino acids. CDR3 sequence reads: CASRLDGGLPQHF. In nucleotides, the CDR3 is TGTGCCAGCAGGCTGGACGGCGGACTACCCCAGCATTTT.